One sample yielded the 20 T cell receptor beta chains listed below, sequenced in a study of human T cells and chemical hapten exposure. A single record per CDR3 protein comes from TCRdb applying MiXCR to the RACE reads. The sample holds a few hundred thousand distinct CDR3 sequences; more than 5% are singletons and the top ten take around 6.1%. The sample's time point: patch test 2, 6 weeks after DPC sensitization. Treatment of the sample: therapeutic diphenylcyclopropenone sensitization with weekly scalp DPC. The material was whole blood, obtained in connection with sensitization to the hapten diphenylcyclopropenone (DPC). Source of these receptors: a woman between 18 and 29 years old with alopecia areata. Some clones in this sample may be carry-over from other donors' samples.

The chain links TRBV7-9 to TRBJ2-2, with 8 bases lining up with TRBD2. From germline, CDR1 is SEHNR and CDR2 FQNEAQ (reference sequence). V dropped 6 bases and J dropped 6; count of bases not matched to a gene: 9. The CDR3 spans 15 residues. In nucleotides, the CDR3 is TGTGCCAGCAGTTCGAGCGGGGGTACGGCCGGGGAGCTGTTTTTT. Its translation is CASSSSGGTAGELFF. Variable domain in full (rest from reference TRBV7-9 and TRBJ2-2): DTGVSQNPRHKITKRGQNVTFRCDPISEHNRLYWYRQTLGQGPEFLTYFQNEAQLEKSRLLSDRFSAERPKGSFSTLEIQRTEQGDSAMYLCASSSSGGTAGELFFGEGSRLTVL.

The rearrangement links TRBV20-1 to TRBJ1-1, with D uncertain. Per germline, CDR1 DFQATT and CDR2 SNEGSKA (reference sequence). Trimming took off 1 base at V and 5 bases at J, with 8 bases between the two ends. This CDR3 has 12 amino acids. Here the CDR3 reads CSARGGSTEAFF. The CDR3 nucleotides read TGCAGTGCTAGAGGCGGATCAACTGAAGCTTTCTTT.

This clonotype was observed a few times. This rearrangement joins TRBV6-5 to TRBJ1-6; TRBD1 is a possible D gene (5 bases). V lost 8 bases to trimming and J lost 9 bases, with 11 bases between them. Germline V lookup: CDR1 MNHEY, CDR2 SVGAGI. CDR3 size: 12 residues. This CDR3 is CASGQVSSPLHF. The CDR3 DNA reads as TGTGCCAGCGGACAAGTGTCTTCACCCCTCCACTTT.

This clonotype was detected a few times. The CDR3: CASSPGQGVPYEQYF. CDR3 DNA sequence: TGTGCCAGCAGCCCGGGACAGGGAGTACCCTACGAGCAGTACTTC. The V call is TRBV28, the J call TRBJ2-7; 9 bases line up with TRBD1. This CDR3 has 15 amino acids. V dropped 6 bases and J dropped 2; count of bases not matched to a gene: 8. Germline loops: CDR1 MDHEN, CDR2 SYDVKM.

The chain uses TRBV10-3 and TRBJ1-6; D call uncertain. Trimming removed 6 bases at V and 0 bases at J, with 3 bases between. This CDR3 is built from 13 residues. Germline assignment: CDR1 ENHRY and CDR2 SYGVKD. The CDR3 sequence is CAIRTSYNSPLHF. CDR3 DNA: TGTGCCATCAGGACCTCCTATAATTCACCCCTCCACTTT.

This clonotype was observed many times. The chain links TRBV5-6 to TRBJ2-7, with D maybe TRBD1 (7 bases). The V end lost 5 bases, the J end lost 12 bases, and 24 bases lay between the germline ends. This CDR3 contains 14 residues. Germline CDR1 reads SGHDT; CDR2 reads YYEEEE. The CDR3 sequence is CASSHRDSAGIRYF. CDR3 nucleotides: TGTGCCAGCAGTCACCGGGACAGCGCGGGAATTCGGTACTTC. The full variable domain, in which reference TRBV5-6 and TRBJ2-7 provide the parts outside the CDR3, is DAGVTQSPTHLIKTRGQQVTLRCSPKSGHDTVSWYQQALGQGPQFIFQYYEEEERQRGNFPDRFSGHQFPNYSSELNVNALLLGDSALYLCASSHRDSAGIRYFGPGTRLTVT.

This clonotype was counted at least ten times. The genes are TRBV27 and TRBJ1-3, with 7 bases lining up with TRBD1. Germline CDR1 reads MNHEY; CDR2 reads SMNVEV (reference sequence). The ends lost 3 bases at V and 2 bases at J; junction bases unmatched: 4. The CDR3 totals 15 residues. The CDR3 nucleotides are TGTGCCAGCAGTTTCGGCCAGGGGGCTGGAAACACCATATATTTT. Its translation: CASSFGQGAGNTIYF.

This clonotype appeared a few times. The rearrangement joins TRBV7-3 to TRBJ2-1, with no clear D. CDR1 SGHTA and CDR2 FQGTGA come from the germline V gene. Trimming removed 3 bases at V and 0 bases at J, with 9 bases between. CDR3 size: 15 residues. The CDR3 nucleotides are TGTGCCAGCAGCTTGACTTCGAACTCCTACAATGAGCAGTTCTTC. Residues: CASSLTSNSYNEQFF.

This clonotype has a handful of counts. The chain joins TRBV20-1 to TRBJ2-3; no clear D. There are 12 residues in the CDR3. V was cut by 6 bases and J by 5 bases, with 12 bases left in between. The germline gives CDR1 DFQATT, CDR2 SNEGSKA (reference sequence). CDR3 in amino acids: CSAIESGDTQYF. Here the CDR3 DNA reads TGCAGTGCAATAGAGTCGGGAGATACGCAGTATTTT.

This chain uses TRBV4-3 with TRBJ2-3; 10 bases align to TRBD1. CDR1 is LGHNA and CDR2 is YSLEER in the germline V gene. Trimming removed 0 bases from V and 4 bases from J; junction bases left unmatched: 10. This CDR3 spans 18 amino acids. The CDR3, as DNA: TGCGCCAGCAGCCAAGACTCCGGGACAGGGGCCGGGTCAGATACGCAGTATTTT. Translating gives CASSQDSGTGAGSDTQYF.

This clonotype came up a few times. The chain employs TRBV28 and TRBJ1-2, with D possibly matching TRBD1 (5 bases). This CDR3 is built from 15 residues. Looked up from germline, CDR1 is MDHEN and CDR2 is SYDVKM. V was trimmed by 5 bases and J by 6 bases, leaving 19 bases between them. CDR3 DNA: TGTGCCAGCAGTCCCCGGGGCAGCCCATTCAATGGCTACACCTTC. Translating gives CASSPRGSPFNGYTF.

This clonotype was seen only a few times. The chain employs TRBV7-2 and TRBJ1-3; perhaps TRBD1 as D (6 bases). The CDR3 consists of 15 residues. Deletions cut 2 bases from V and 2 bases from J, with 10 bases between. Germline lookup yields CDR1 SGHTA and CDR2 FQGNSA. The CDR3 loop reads CASSLMGQAGNTIYF. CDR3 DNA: TGTGCCAGCAGCTTAATGGGACAAGCTGGAAACACCATATATTTT.

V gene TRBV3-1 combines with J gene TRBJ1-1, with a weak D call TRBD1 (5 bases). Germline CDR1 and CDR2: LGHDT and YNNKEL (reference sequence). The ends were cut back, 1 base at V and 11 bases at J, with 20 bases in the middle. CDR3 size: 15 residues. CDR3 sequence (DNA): TGTGCCAGCAGCCAAGTAGGGTCCGGAGGGGTTCCGGCTTTCTTT. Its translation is CASSQVGSGGVPAFF.

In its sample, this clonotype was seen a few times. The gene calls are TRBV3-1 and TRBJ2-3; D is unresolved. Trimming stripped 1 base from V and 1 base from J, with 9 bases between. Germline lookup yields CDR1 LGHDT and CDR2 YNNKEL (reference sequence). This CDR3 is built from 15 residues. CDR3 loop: CASSQGFSRTDTQYF. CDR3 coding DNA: TGTGCCAGCAGCCAAGGATTCTCTCGCACAGATACGCAGTATTTT.

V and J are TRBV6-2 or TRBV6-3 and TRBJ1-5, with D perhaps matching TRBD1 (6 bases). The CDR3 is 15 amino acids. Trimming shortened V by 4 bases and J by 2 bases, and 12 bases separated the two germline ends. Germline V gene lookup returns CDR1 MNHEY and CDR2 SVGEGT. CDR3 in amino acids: CASSSGQFGNQPQHF. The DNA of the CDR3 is TGTGCCAGCAGTTCGGGACAATTTGGCAATCAGCCCCAGCATTTT.

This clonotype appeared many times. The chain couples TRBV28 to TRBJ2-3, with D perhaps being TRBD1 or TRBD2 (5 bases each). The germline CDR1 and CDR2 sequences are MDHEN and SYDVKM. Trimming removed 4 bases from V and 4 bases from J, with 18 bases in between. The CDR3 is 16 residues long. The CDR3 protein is CASSSFPRGGPDTQYF. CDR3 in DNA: TGTGCCAGCAGTTCCTTCCCCCGGGGCGGCCCAGATACGCAGTATTTT.

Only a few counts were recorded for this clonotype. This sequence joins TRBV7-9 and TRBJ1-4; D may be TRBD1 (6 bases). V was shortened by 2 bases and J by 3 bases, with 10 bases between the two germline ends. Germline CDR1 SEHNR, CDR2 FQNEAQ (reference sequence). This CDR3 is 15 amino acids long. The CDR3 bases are TGTGCCAGCAGCTTATGGGGGGCCTCTAATGAAAAACTGTTTTTT. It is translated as CASSLWGASNEKLFF.

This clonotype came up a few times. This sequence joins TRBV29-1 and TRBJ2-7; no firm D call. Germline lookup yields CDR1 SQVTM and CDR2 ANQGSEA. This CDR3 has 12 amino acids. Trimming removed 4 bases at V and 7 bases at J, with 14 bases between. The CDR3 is CSVAAIGEEQYF. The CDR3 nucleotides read TGCAGCGTTGCGGCGATTGGTGAAGAGCAGTACTTC.

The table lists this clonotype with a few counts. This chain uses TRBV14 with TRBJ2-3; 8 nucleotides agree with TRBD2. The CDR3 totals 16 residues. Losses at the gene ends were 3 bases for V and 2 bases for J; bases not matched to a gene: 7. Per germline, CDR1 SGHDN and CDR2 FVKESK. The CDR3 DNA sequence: TGTGCCAGCAGCCATGGTGCGGGGGGATACACAGATACGCAGTATTTT. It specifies CASSHGAGGYTDTQYF.

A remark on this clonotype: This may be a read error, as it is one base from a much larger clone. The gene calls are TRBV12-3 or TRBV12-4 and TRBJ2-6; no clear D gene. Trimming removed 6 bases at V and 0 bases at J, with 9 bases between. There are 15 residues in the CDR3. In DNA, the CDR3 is TGTGCCAGCAGCCGTGACCCCTCTGGGGCCAACGTCCTGACTTTC. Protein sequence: CASSRDPSGANVLTF.